This TCR beta chain stems from a study of T cells in tuberculosis. General study findings and limits: Shorter CDR3-alpha in active tuberculosis partly drove smaller distances.

Worth noting for this clone: What it binds is not known.

Assay: immunoSEQ multiplex PCR; the TCRdb copy retains only in-frame clones and omits some. This repertoire shows over 30,000 clones, around 97% found once; its top ten account for roughly 6.2%. Germline V CDR1 and CDR2: SNHLY, FYNNEI. CDR3 size: 17 residues. V lost 8 bases to trimming and J lost 0 bases, with 20 bases between them. This TCR was sampled from a donor aged 10-29 years with latent tuberculosis or without tuberculosis infection. The sequenced sample was PBMCs. This chain uses TRBV2 with TRBJ2-1; D is perhaps TRBD2 (6 bases). This chain's CDR3 is CASGKAGGESSYNEQFF. DNA for the CDR3: TGTGCCAGCGGTAAAGCGGGTGGGGAGAGCTCCTACAATGAGCAGTTCTTC.